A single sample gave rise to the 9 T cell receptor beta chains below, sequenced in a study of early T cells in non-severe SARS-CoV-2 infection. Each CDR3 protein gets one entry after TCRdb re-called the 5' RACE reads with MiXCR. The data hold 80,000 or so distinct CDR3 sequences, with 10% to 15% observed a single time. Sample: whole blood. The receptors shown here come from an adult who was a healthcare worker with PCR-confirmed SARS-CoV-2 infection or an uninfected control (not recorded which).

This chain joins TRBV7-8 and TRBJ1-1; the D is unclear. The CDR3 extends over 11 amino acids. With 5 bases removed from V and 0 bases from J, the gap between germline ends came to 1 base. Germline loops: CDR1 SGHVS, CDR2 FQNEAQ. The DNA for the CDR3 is TGTGCCAGCAGCATGAACACTGAAGCTTTCTTT. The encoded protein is CASSMNTEAFF.

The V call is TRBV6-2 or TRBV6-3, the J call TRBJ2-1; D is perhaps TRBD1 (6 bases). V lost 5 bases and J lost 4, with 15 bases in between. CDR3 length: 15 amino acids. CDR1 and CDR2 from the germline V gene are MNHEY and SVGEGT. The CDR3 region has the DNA TGTGCCAGCAGTCCCGGGACACGAGGGTACAATGAGCAGTTCTTC. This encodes CASSPGTRGYNEQFF.

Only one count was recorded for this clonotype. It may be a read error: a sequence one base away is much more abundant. DNA of the CDR3: TGCAGCGTGAAGGAGACTAGCGGGAGGGAGGAAGAGACCCAGTACTTC. Translating it yields CSVKETSGREEETQYF. The chain is built from TRBV29-1 and TRBJ2-5, with 14 bases fitting TRBD2. The CDR3 covers 16 residues. CDR1 is SQVTM and CDR2 is ANQGSEA in the germline V gene. Trimming removed 6 bases from V and 3 bases from J; junction bases left unmatched: 9.

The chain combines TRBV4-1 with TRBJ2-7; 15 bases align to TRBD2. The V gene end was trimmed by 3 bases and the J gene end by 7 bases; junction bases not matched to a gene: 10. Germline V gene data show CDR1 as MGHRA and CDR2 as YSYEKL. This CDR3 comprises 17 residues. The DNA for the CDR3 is TGCGCCAGCAGCCAGGCAAATATGGGACTAGCGGGAGGTGAGCAGTACTTC. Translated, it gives CASSQANMGLAGGEQYF.

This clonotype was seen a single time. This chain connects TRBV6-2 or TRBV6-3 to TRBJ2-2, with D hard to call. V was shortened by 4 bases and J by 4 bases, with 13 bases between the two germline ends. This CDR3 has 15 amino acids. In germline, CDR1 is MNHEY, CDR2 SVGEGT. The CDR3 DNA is TGTGCCAGCAGTTTCCCGGTGGGTGGCACCGGGGAGCTGTTTTTT. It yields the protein CASSFPVGGTGELFF.

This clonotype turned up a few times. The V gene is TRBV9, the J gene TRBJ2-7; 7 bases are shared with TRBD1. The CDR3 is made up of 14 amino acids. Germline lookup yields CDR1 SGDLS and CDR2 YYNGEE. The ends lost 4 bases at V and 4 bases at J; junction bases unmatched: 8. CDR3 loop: CASSTSQGQYEQYF. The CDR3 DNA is TGTGCCAGCAGCACCTCACAGGGGCAATACGAGCAGTACTTC.

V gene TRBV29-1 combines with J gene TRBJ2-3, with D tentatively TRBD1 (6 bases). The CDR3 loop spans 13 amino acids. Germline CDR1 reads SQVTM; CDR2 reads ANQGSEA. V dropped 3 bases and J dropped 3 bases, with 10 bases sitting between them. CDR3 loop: CSVDGRGTDTQYF. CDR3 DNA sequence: TGCAGCGTTGATGGTAGGGGGACAGATACGCAGTATTTT.

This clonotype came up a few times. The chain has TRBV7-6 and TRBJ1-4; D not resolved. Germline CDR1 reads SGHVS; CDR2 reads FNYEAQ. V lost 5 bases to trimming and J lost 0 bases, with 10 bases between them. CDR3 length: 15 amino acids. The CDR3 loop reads CASSPEIATNEKLFF. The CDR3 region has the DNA TGTGCCAGCAGCCCGGAGATTGCAACTAATGAAAAACTGTTTTTT.

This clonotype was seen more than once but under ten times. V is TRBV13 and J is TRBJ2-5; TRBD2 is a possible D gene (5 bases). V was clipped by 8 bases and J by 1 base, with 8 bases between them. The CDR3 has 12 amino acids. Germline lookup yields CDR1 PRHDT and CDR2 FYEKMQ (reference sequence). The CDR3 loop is CASRGVQETQYF. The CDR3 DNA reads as TGTGCCAGCCGGGGAGTCCAAGAGACCCAGTACTTC.